The T cell receptor beta chain under discussion was sequenced for a study of tissue T cells after allogeneic stem cell transplantation. Findings and caveats of the study: Tissue-detected TCR repertoire was only partly captured by blood and spleen T cells.

Generated by immunoSEQ multiplex PCR, the TCRdb table keeps only in-frame clones and is missing some. This table holds 3,000 or so clones, around 40% found once. As for time point: mouse harvest day 14 after allogeneic transplant. Tail vein injection delivered 10^7 T-cell-depleted bone marrow cells and 10^6 splenic CD5+ T cells. This mouse GVHD model was MHC-mismatched B6 to BALB/c, profiled day 7 or 14. This clone is labeled medium-sized. The antigen is unknown. The germline and genes are mouse ones. From the germline J gene comes the end of the CDR3, since the read stops 1 residue before it. Trimming stripped 2 bases from V and 6 bases from J, with 3 bases between. This CDR3 has 11 amino acids. Germline CDR1 reads KGHPV; CDR2 reads FQNQEV (reference sequence).

The specimen sequenced was gut tissue. J is TRBJ2-5 and V is TRBV26; D is uncertain. The source is a female BALB/c mouse given C57BL/6 T cells with graft-versus-host disease after an allogeneic hematopoietic cell transplant. CDR3 residues: CASSLRDTQYF. The sequenced CDR3 bases are TGTGCCAGCAGTCTGAGGGACACCCAGTAC.